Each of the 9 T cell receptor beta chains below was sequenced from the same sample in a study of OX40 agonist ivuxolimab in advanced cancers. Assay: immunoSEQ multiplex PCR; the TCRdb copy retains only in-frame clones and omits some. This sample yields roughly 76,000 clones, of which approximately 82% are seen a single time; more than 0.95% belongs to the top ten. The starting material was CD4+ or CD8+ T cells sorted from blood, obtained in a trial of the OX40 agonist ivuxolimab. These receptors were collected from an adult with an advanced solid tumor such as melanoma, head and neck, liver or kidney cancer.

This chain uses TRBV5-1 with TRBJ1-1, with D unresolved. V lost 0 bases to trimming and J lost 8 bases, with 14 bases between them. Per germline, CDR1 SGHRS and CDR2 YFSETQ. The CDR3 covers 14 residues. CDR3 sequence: CASSLDAAGGEAFF. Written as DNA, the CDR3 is TGCGCCAGCAGCTTGGACGCGGCAGGAGGAGAAGCTTTCTTT.

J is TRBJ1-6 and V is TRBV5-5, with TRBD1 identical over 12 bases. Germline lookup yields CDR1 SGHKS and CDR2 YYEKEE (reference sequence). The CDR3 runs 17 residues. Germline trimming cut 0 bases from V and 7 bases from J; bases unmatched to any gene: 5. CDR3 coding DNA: TGTGCCAGCAGCTTGGGGGACAGGGGGCTCCCCAATTCACCCCTCCACTTT. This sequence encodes CASSLGDRGLPNSPLHF.

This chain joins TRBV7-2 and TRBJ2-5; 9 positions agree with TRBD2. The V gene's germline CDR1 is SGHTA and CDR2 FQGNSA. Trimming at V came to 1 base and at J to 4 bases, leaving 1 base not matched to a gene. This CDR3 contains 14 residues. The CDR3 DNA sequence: TGTGCCAGCAGCTTAGGCGGGGGGGTAGAGACCCAGTACTTC. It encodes CASSLGGGVETQYF.

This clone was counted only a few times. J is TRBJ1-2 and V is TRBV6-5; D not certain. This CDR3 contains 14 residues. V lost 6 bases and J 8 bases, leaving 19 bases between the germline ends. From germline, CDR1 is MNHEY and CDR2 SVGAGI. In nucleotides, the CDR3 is TGTGCCAGCAGCCCCCGGTCCCCGTTACGAGGCTACACCTTC. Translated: CASSPRSPLRGYTF.

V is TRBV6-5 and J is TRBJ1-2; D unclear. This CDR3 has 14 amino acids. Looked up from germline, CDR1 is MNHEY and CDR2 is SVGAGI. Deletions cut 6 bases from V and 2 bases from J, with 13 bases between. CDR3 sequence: CASSQAGANYGYTF. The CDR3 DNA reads TGTGCCAGCAGCCAAGCGGGAGCAAACTATGGCTACACCTTC.

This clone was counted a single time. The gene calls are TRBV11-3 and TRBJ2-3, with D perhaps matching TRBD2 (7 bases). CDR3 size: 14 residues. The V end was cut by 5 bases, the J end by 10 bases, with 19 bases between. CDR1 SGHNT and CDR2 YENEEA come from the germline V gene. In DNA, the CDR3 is TGTGCCAGCAGCCCGTCTTGGGGGGGCTCGGCGCAGTATTTT. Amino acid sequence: CASSPSWGGSAQYF. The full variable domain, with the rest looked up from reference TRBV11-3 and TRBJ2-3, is EAGVVQSPRYKIIEKKQPVAFWCNPISGHNTLYWYLQNLGQGPELLIRYENEEAVDDSQLPKDRFSAERLKGVDSTLKIQPAELGDSAVYLCASSPSWGGSAQYFGPGTRLTVL.

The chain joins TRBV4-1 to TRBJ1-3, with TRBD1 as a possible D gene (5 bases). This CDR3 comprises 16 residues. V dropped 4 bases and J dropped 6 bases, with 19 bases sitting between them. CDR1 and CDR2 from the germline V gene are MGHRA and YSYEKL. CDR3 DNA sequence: TGCGCCAGCAGCCTTACAGGTATGCCGGGCGAAAACACCATATATTTT. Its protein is CASSLTGMPGENTIYF.

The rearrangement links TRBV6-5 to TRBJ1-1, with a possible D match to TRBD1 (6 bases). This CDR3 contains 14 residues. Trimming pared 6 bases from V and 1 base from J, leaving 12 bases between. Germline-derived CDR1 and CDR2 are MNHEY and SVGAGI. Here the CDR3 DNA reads TGTGCCAGCAGCCAACAGGGTGGGAACACTGAAGCTTTCTTT. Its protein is CASSQQGGNTEAFF.

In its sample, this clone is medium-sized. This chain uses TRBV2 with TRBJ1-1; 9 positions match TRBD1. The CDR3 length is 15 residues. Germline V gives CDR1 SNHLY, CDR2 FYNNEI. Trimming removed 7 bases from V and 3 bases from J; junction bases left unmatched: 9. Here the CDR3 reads CASNGGDRVYTEAFF. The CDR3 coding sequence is TGTGCCAGCAATGGAGGGGACAGGGTGTACACTGAAGCTTTCTTT.